One and the same sample provided the 12 T cell receptor beta chains below, sequenced in a study of identical twins. MiXCR, run by TCRdb on the 5' RACE reads, gives a single entry per CDR3 protein. The sample records around 670,000 distinct CDR3 sequences, around 6.1% being singletons. The sequenced sample was naive T cells sorted from blood. The receptor set was obtained from a man between 18 and 29 years old in good health.

The rearrangement uses TRBV6-2 or TRBV6-3 and TRBJ2-1; 12 bases match TRBD2. V was pared by 7 bases and J by 0 bases, with 19 bases of the junction left unmatched. From germline, CDR1 is MNHEY and CDR2 SVGEGT. The CDR3 is 21 residues long. CDR3 sequence (DNA): TGTGCCAGCACCAAGGCCGGAGGGACTAGCGGGTATCTAAGCTCCTACAATGAGCAGTTCTTC. Its protein is CASTKAGGTSGYLSSYNEQFF.

In its sample, this clonotype was seen a few times. The rearrangement uses TRBV7-9 and TRBJ2-6, with no clear D. Germline values: CDR1 SEHNR, CDR2 FQNEAQ (reference sequence). This CDR3 has 16 residues. V lost 1 base, J lost 0 bases, and 7 bases lay in between. The CDR3 protein is CASSLVFPSGANVLTF. In DNA, the CDR3 is TGTGCCAGCAGCTTAGTGTTCCCCTCTGGGGCCAACGTCCTGACTTTC.

The chain employs TRBV6-1 and TRBJ2-1; 7 bases agree with TRBD1. The V and J ends lost 7 bases and 6 bases, in that order; junction bases with no gene match: 15. The CDR3 has 16 amino acids. Per germline, CDR1 MNHNS and CDR2 SASEGT. The CDR3 coding sequence is TGTGCCAGCAAGCTTCGACGGACAGGATCTTTCAATGAGCAGTTCTTC. As protein: CASKLRRTGSFNEQFF.

V and J are TRBV2 and TRBJ2-7, with D possibly matching TRBD2 (5 bases). This CDR3 has 15 amino acids. Per germline, CDR1 SNHLY and CDR2 FYNNEI. Trimming cost V 6 bases and J 2 bases, with 17 bases left between them. The CDR3 spells CASRLAGKRAYEQYF. The CDR3 coding sequence is TGTGCCAGCAGATTAGCCGGCAAGAGGGCCTACGAGCAGTACTTC.

This clonotype was seen repeatedly, ten times or more. The chain couples TRBV10-3 to TRBJ1-2; no clear D. This CDR3 has 12 amino acids. Between the trimmed V and J ends, which lost 11 bases and 1 base, there was a span of 11 bases. CDR1 ENHRY and CDR2 SYGVKD come from the germline V gene. The CDR3 nucleotides read TGTGCCGGATCGACGGATAACTATGGCTACACCTTC. Its protein is CAGSTDNYGYTF.

The sample holds a few counts of this clonotype. The V and J genes are TRBV7-6 and TRBJ2-5; no definite D call. Germline-derived CDR1 and CDR2 are SGHVS and FNYEAQ. V lost 0 bases and J lost 1, with 6 bases in between. This CDR3 contains 14 residues. The CDR3 DNA follows: TGTGCCAGCAGCTTAGCCACAGCCCAAGAGACCCAGTACTTC. Translation gives CASSLATAQETQYF.

This clonotype appeared many times. V is TRBV5-5 and J is TRBJ2-1, with 10 bases identical to TRBD2. The CDR3 sequence is 14 residues long. Germline V gives CDR1 SGHKS, CDR2 YYEKEE (reference sequence). V trimming: 4 bases; J trimming: 8 bases; junction bases outside the gene matches: 6. Here the CDR3 reads CASSIGTSVDEQFF. CDR3 coding DNA: TGTGCCAGCAGCATAGGGACTAGCGTGGATGAGCAGTTCTTC.

There are many counts of this clonotype. The rearrangement joins TRBV13 to TRBJ2-1, with D maybe TRBD2 (6 bases). Germline CDR1 reads PRHDT; CDR2 reads FYEKMQ (reference sequence). The CDR3 extends over 17 amino acids. Trimming left V 2 bases short and J 4 bases short, with 18 bases between. This chain's CDR3 is CASSLSSPGGKYNEQFF. The CDR3 bases are TGTGCCAGCAGCTTATCATCCCCGGGCGGGAAATACAATGAGCAGTTCTTC.

This clonotype was detected a few times. The J gene is TRBJ2-1, the V gene TRBV30; a weak D match, TRBD2 (6 bases). CDR1 is GTSNPN and CDR2 is SVGIG in the germline V gene (reference sequence). CDR3 size: 15 residues. V was shortened by 0 bases and J by 1 base, with 10 bases between the two germline ends. The CDR3 here is CAWSVGAGSYNEQFF. DNA of the CDR3: TGTGCCTGGAGTGTAGGAGCGGGTTCCTACAATGAGCAGTTCTTC.

This clonotype was recorded at least ten times. The chain has TRBV12-3 or TRBV12-4 and TRBJ2-1; either TRBD1 or TRBD2 may fit D (5 bases each). V lost 4 bases and J 10 bases, leaving 11 bases between the germline ends. The CDR3 is made up of 12 amino acids. The CDR3 reads CASSSGSGEQFF. The CDR3 DNA reads as TGTGCCAGCAGTTCAGGGAGTGGGGAGCAGTTCTTC.

This clonotype came up many times. In DNA, the CDR3 is TGTGCCAGCAGCGGGGGCGGGAAAAACAATGAGCAGTTCTTC. Its translation is CASSGGGKNNEQFF. This chain links TRBV9 with TRBJ2-1; D is perhaps TRBD2 (6 bases). Germline CDR1 and CDR2: SGDLS and YYNGEE. The CDR3 is 14 residues long. Trimming cost V 3 bases and J 5 bases, with 12 bases left between them.

Ten or more counts support this clonotype. The V gene is TRBV13, the J gene TRBJ2-3; perhaps TRBD2 as D (5 bases). Trimming cost V 6 bases and J 3 bases, with 16 bases left between them. The CDR3 has 15 amino acids. Germline V gene sequence: CDR1 PRHDT, CDR2 FYEKMQ (reference sequence). Written as DNA, the CDR3 is TGTGCCAGCAGGTCCGCACTAGTTAGTACAGATACGCAGTATTTT. Translating it yields CASRSALVSTDTQYF.